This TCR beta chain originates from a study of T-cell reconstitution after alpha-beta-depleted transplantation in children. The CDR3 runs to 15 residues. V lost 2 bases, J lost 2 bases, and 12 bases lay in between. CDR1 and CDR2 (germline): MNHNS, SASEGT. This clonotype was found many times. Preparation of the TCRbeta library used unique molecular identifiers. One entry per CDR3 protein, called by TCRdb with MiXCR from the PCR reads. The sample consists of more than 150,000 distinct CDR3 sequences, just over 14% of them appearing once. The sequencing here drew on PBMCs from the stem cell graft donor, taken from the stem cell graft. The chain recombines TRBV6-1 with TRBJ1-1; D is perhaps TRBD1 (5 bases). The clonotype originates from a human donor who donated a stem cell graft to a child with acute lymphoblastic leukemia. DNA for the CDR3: TGTGCCAGCAGTGAAATGGGACTGACTAACACTGAAGCTTTCTTT. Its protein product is CASSEMGLTNTEAFF.